This T cell receptor (beta chain) was found in a study of CXCR3-negative and CXCR3-positive naive CD8 T cells. CDR3 size: 15 residues. It was by 5' RACE with UMI labels that the TRB cDNA libraries were prepared. TCRdb re-called the 5' RACE reads and catalogs CDR3 proteins one per entry, DNA excluded. The sample shows tens of thousands of distinct CDR3 sequences, and roughly 0.59% sits with its ten largest clones. Study-wide results and caveats: When CXCR3-positive naive cells were set against CXCR3-negative naive cells, the former had more hydrophobic TRB CDR3s. Diversity proved comparably high across both naive subsets and much lower in memory CD8+ cells.

On this clonotype itself: Its cognate antigen is unknown.

The TCR comes from a human donor in good health. Some clones in this sample may be carry-over from other donors' samples. This rearrangement joins TRBV12-3 or TRBV12-4 to TRBJ2-3; the TCRdb D gene call, TRBD1, has no DNA to confirm it. Sequences were obtained from naive CXCR3+ CD8+ T cells from blood. Regarding subset: CD45RO-CCR7+CD27+CD95- naive CD8+ T cells expressing CXCR3 (TNR3+). The CDR3 sequence is CASRWTTGIADTQYF.